This TCR beta chain appears in the sequencing data of a study of T cell clones after liver transplantation. Trimming stripped 1 base from V and 5 bases from J, with 29 bases between. CDR3 length: 21 residues. A remark on this clone: The antigen is undetermined.

Regarding the study as a whole: A significant post-transplant drop in circulating graft-donor-reactive CD4 TCRbeta sequences occurred in most of the 8 subjects. Migration into the graft, not deletion, may explain lost graft donor-reactive T cells.

The protocol was immunoSEQ multiplex PCR, while the TCRdb copy is restricted to in-frame clones and leaves out a portion. This sample yields some 80,000 clones, of which 65% to 85% are seen a single time; approximately 0.43% belongs to the top ten. The V gene is TRBV23-1, the J gene TRBJ2-2, with D uncertain. TRBV23-1 is noted as an ORF with a role that remains uncertain. The receptor was derived from a human patient who received a liver transplant. Some T cells may be transferred from the graft donor. Material: CD4+ T cells from blood, obtained just over 45 months after liver transplant. The CDR3 spells CASSQWGGNSSQISKTGELFF. CDR3 DNA: TGCGCCAGCAGTCAATGGGGTGGGAATTCAAGCCAGATCAGCAAAACCGGGGAGCTGTTTTTT.